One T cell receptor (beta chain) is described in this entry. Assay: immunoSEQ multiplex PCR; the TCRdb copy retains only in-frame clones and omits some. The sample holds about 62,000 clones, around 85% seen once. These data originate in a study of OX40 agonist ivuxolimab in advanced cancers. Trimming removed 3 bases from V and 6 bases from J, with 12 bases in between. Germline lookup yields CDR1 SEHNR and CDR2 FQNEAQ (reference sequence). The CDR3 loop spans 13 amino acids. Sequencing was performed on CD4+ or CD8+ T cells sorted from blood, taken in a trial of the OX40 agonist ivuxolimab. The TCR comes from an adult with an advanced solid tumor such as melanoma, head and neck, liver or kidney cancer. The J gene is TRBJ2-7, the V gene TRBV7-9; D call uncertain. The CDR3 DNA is TGTGCCAGCAGCTTTGAACTCCCAGCCGAGCAGTACTTC. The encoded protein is CASSFELPAEQYF.